This TCR beta chain was identified during a study of CD8 T cells in Susac syndrome. The germline CDR1 and CDR2 sequences are MNHEY and SVGEGT. The CDR3 has 14 residues. V lost 6 bases and J lost 2, with 10 bases in between. RNA in amounts of roughly 0.5 to 1 ug was reverse transcribed with random hexamers. Amplification of TCR beta CDR3 by immunoSEQ multiplex PCR spanned 54 Vbeta and 13 Jbeta. Using its own MiXCR run on the immunoSEQ multiplex PCR reads, TCRdb lists one record per CDR3 protein. Here the sample spans about 130,000 distinct CDR3 sequences, 90% to 95% being singletons. In contrast to the negatively isolated CD8+ and CD4+ T cells, TEMRA cells were FACS-enriched.

The sample comprised CD4+ T cells from PBMCs. The TCR sequence derives from a human donor in good health. The genes are TRBV6-2 or TRBV6-3 and TRBJ2-2; no clear D. In DNA, the CDR3 is TGTGCCAGCAGCATGACTCTAAACACCGGGGAGCTGTTTTTT. This sequence encodes CASSMTLNTGELFF.